One and the same sample provided the 9 T cell receptor beta chains below, sequenced in a study of regulatory T cells in long-lasting Graves disease. Noted time point: newly diagnosed GD, antithyroid drugs for less than 3 months. With RNA extracted from PBMCs as input, the TCR library was made. Libraries of TCR beta came from iRepertoire HTBI primers plus Arm-PCR of CDR3 regions. Via MiXCR, TCRdb re-called the multiplex PCR reads, giving one row per CDR3 protein. The sample lists about 320,000 distinct CDR3 sequences, about 18% occurring once. The sequencing here drew on peripheral blood mononuclear cells (PBMCs), taken at new diagnosis, from a patient treated with antithyroid drugs. The receptors come from a female donor with Graves disease.

This clonotype was seen many times. This chain connects TRBV5-1 to TRBJ1-5; 8 nucleotides agree with TRBD1. Germline values: CDR1 SGHRS, CDR2 YFSETQ. Trimming took 6 bases from V and 2 from J; bases not matched to a gene: 7. The CDR3 covers 15 residues. The chain's CDR3 is CASNQGQVRNQPQHF. The CDR3, as DNA: TGCGCCAGCAACCAGGGACAGGTTCGCAATCAGCCCCAGCATTTT.

This sequence joins TRBV6-2 or TRBV6-3 and TRBJ2-1; 14 bases are a match to TRBD2. Germline V gene data show CDR1 as MNHEY and CDR2 as SVGEGT. The CDR3 is 15 residues long. Unmatched junction bases numbered 5, after V lost 5 bases and J lost 8 bases. In nucleotides, the CDR3 is TGTGCCAGCAGTGGGACTAGCGGGAGATGGGATGAGCAGTTCTTC. Protein sequence: CASSGTSGRWDEQFF.

Worth noting for this clonotype: A single base separates this from a much larger clone, so it may be a read error. The J gene is TRBJ2-1, the V gene TRBV7-8, with a possible D match to TRBD2 (7 bases). The CDR3 sequence is 14 residues long. CDR1 and CDR2 (germline): SGHVS, FQNEAQ. The V end was cut by 3 bases, the J end by 10 bases, with 16 bases between. The CDR3 DNA is TGTGCCAGCAGCTTTCAGGGGAGGGCCTACGAGCAGTTCTTC. Its protein product is CASSFQGRAYEQFF.

This clonotype was recorded at least ten times. The rearrangement uses TRBV7-9 and TRBJ2-7, with a tentative D call TRBD1 (5 bases). Germline V lookup: CDR1 SEHNR, CDR2 FQNEAQ (reference sequence). Trimming took 4 bases from V and 3 from J, leaving 10 bases between them. The CDR3 covers 13 residues. The CDR3 DNA reads as TGTGCCAGCAGCTCTCGACAGTTCTACGAGCAGTACTTC. Its protein product is CASSSRQFYEQYF.

This clonotype was seen a handful of times. V is TRBV27 and J is TRBJ1-5; 9 bases agree with TRBD1. V dropped 5 bases and J dropped 7; count of bases not matched to a gene: 6. Per germline, CDR1 MNHEY and CDR2 SMNVEV (reference sequence). The CDR3 has 14 residues. The DNA for the CDR3 is TGTGCCAGCAGTGAGAGGACAGGGGACCAGCCCCAGCATTTT. Its protein product is CASSERTGDQPQHF.

The chain uses TRBV10-2 and TRBJ2-2; 8 positions agree with TRBD2. Germline V lookup: CDR1 WSHSY, CDR2 SAAADI. This CDR3 is built from 13 residues. V lost 6 bases, J lost 3 bases, and 0 bases stayed unmatched. The CDR3 sequence is CASRLADTGELFF. Written as DNA, the CDR3 is TGCGCCAGCAGACTAGCGGACACCGGGGAGCTGTTTTTT.

The CDR3 sequence is CASDAEYQTDTQYF. The DNA of the CDR3 is TGTGCCAGCGATGCGGAGTACCAAACAGATACGCAGTATTTT. This sequence joins TRBV2 and TRBJ2-3; D call uncertain. The ends were cut back, 8 bases at V and 3 bases at J, with 15 bases in the middle. CDR3 length: 14 residues. CDR1 SNHLY and CDR2 FYNNEI come from the germline V gene.

This clonotype was recorded many times. The chain has TRBV28 and TRBJ2-1; TRBD2 matches 11 bases. V trimming: 3 bases; J trimming: 5 bases; junction bases outside the gene matches: 12. The CDR3 runs to 18 residues. Germline CDR1 MDHEN, CDR2 SYDVKM. In DNA form, the CDR3 reads TGTGCCAGCAGTTTTCTTAAAAGGAGACTAGCGGGAAACAATGAGCAGTTCTTC. Its protein product is CASSFLKRRLAGNNEQFF.

The rearrangement joins TRBV13 to TRBJ2-1; 8 nucleotides agree with TRBD2. CDR3 length: 15 residues. V trimming: 5 bases; J trimming: 4 bases; junction bases outside the gene matches: 7. Germline loops: CDR1 PRHDT, CDR2 FYEKMQ (reference sequence). The CDR3, as DNA: TGTGCCAGCAGCGACATAGCGGGGCCTTACAATGAGCAGTTCTTC. Translating it yields CASSDIAGPYNEQFF.